One and the same sample provided the 23 T cell receptor beta chains below, sequenced in a study of metastatic and nonmetastatic thyroid tumors. TCRdb re-analyzed the PCR reads through MiXCR. The table records tens of thousands of clones, 29% of them present only once. The entire patient cohort was treatment-naive prior to thyroid surgery. Sample: blood. Receptors originate from a female donor with papillary thyroid cancer or a benign thyroid nodule (not recorded which). Some clones in this sample may be carry-over from other donors' samples.

This chain uses TRBV12-3 or TRBV12-4 with TRBJ2-1; 8 bases are shared with TRBD2. CDR3 length equals 17 residues. The ends lost 3 bases at V and 1 base at J; junction bases unmatched: 8. The CDR3, as DNA: TGTGCCAGCAGTTTGATCGTCGGGACTAGATCCTACAATGAGCAGTTCTTC. Protein product: CASSLIVGTRSYNEQFF.

This clone occurred many times. The J gene is TRBJ1-1, the V gene TRBV7-2; TRBD1 agrees at 11 bases. There are 15 residues in the CDR3. Germline V gene lookup returns CDR1 SGHTA and CDR2 FQGNSA. The V and J ends lost 3 bases and 4 bases, in that order; junction bases with no gene match: 4. The CDR3 region has the DNA TGTGCCAGCAGCTTTAGGGACAGGGGGGGCACTGAAGCTTTCTTT. It codes for CASSFRDRGGTEAFF.

This clone was seen repeatedly, ten times or more. This chain joins TRBV18 and TRBJ2-7, with 8 bases matching TRBD1. In germline, CDR1 is KGHSH, CDR2 LQKENI. J gave up 9 bases and V 2 bases, and 9 bases lay outside the gene matches. This CDR3 is built from 14 residues. The CDR3 protein is CASSPSGQGVGQYF. The CDR3 coding sequence is TGTGCCAGCTCACCATCTGGACAGGGAGTCGGGCAGTACTTC.

This clone was observed at least ten times. The J gene is TRBJ2-1, the V gene TRBV27; 8 bases agree with TRBD2. The CDR3 runs to 15 residues. The trim removed 5 bases at V and 2 bases at J, leaving 5 bases unmatched. Germline CDR1 and CDR2: MNHEY and SMNVEV (reference sequence). In DNA form, the CDR3 reads TGTGCCAGCAGTGCCGGGGGGGGGGCCTACAATGAGCAGTTCTTC. Translated: CASSAGGGAYNEQFF.

This chain links TRBV11-2 with TRBJ2-2; tentative D call: TRBD2 (6 bases). This CDR3 is 16 amino acids long. V was shortened by 6 bases and J by 6 bases, with 20 bases between the two germline ends. Germline V gene lookup returns CDR1 SGHAT and CDR2 FQNNGV. The CDR3 here is CASRVRGGCGAGELFF. The CDR3 DNA sequence: TGTGCCAGCAGGGTCCGGGGCGGGTGCGGGGCCGGGGAGCTGTTTTTT.

Relative to its sample, this clone is medium-sized. This rearrangement joins TRBV6-1 to TRBJ1-6, with 8 bases fitting TRBD1. J was trimmed by 5 bases and V by 6 bases; bases with no gene match: 6. The CDR3 loop spans 15 amino acids. The germline gives CDR1 MNHNS, CDR2 SASEGT. The CDR3 region has the DNA TGTGCCAGCAGAACAGGGGGACCGGATAATTCACCCCTCCACTTT. Protein sequence: CASRTGGPDNSPLHF.

Ten or more counts support this clone. This sequence joins TRBV4-1 and TRBJ2-5; weak D call: TRBD1 (6 bases). The CDR3 totals 14 residues. V dropped 1 base and J dropped 4 bases, with 10 bases sitting between them. The V gene's germline CDR1 is MGHRA and CDR2 YSYEKL. CDR3 loop: CASSQVGTSETQYF. CDR3 in DNA: TGCGCCAGCAGCCAAGTCGGGACATCAGAGACCCAGTACTTC.

This clone appeared a few times. This CDR3 reads CASISGRSNLHF. CDR3 bases: TGTGCCAGCATTTCAGGGCGGTCAAACCTCCACTTT. V gene TRBV28 combines with J gene TRBJ1-6, with D tentatively TRBD1 (5 bases). The germline V gene has CDR1 MDHEN and CDR2 SYDVKM. This CDR3 contains 12 residues. V was trimmed by 7 bases and J by 15 bases, leaving 16 bases between them.

This clone was counted only a few times. The V gene is TRBV15, the J gene TRBJ2-3; D is unclear. V was cut by 0 bases and J by 2 bases, with 3 bases left in between. Germline V gene data show CDR1 as LNHNV and CDR2 as YYDKDF (reference sequence). The CDR3 contains 13 residues. CDR3 region: CATSRDFTDTQYF. The CDR3 coding sequence is TGTGCCACCAGCAGAGATTTCACAGATACGCAGTATTTT.

This chain joins TRBV12-3 or TRBV12-4 and TRBJ2-2, with D possibly matching TRBD1 (6 bases). There are 13 residues in the CDR3. Trimming stripped 5 bases from V and 5 bases from J, with 9 bases between. CDR3 DNA: TGTGCCAGCAGTGGGACACGAACCGGGGAGCTGTTTTTT. Protein: CASSGTRTGELFF.

At least ten counts were recorded for this clone. The gene calls are TRBV29-1 and TRBJ1-4, with D perhaps TRBD1 (5 bases). This CDR3 is 16 amino acids long. Germline V lookup: CDR1 SQVTM, CDR2 ANQGSEA. Trimming cost V 7 bases and J 3 bases, with 21 bases left between them. The CDR3 is CSASARLRDANEKLFF. CDR3 nucleotide sequence: TGCAGCGCCTCAGCTAGACTCCGGGACGCTAATGAAAAACTGTTTTTT.

The chain joins TRBV20-1 to TRBJ2-6, with TRBD1 matching 7 bases. This CDR3 comprises 18 residues. CDR1 DFQATT and CDR2 SNEGSKA come from the germline V gene (reference sequence). The ends lost 5 bases at V and 8 bases at J; junction bases unmatched: 21. CDR3 coding DNA: TGCAGTGCTGCAGGCCGGGACAGCGGCGCTACCGGGTCCAACGTCCTGACTTTC. It specifies CSAAGRDSGATGSNVLTF.

Many counts were recorded for this clone. As DNA, the CDR3 is TGCAGTGCCAGTACTAGCGGGAGAAATTACAATGAGCAGTTCTTC. It specifies CSASTSGRNYNEQFF. This sequence joins TRBV20-1 and TRBJ2-1, with 11 nucleotides matching TRBD2. The length of the CDR3 is 15 residues. Looked up from germline, CDR1 is DFQATT and CDR2 is SNEGSKA (reference sequence). V lost 6 bases, J lost 4 bases, and 8 bases stayed unmatched.

This clone occurred many times. V usage is TRBV4-2 and J usage is TRBJ2-7; D remains ambiguous. CDR1 is LGHNA, CDR2 YNFKEQ, per germline. CDR3 length equals 13 residues. V was trimmed by 5 bases and J by 3 bases, leaving 11 bases between them. The CDR3 DNA sequence: TGTGCCAGCAGCGCCACATCCTACTACGAGCAGTACTTC. This codes for CASSATSYYEQYF.

This clone is medium-sized. CDR3 bases: TGTGCCAGCAGTTCGGGGACAGCCCACTATGGCTACACCTTC. Protein product: CASSSGTAHYGYTF. V gene TRBV6-1 combines with J gene TRBJ1-2; the match to TRBD1 covers 7 bases. This CDR3 comprises 14 residues. CDR1 MNHNS and CDR2 SASEGT come from the germline V gene. Trimming at V came to 5 bases and at J to 3 bases, leaving 6 bases not matched to a gene.

This clone was seen a handful of times. The chain combines TRBV6-1 with TRBJ2-7; 8 positions agree with TRBD2. CDR1 and CDR2 from the germline V gene are MNHNS and SASEGT. The junction had 6 bases not matched to a gene; V was cut back by 6 bases and J by 5 bases. The CDR3 extends over 13 amino acids. As DNA, the CDR3 is TGTGCCAGCAGGTGCGGGAGGCTCGACGAGCAGTACTTC. This sequence encodes CASRCGRLDEQYF.

Note on this clone: The germline gene is not matched at one end of the junction; a read error may be the cause. The chain recombines TRBV18 with TRBJ1-3; perhaps TRBD1 as D (5 bases). This CDR3 contains 14 residues. Germline CDR1 and CDR2: KGHSH and LQKENI. The DNA for the CDR3 is TGTGCCAGCTCACCGGACATGGCCGGAACCACCATATACTTT. Amino acids: CASSPDMAGTTIYF.

This clone was seen ten or more times. The chain uses TRBV28 and TRBJ1-1; a weak D match, TRBD1 (5 bases). Deletions cut 5 bases from V and 1 base from J, with 8 bases between. Germline CDR1 is MDHEN and CDR2 is SYDVKM. This CDR3 has 13 residues. The CDR3 reads CASSGHPNTEAFF. CDR3 sequence (DNA): TGTGCCAGCAGTGGACACCCGAACACTGAAGCTTTCTTT. The entire variable domain, with the rest obtained from reference TRBV28 and TRBJ1-1, is as follows: DVKVTQSSRYLVKRTGEKVFLECVQDMDHENMFWYRQDPGLGLRLIYFSYDVKMKEKGDIPEGYSVSREKKERFSLILESASTNQTSMYLCASSGHPNTEAFFGQGTRLTVV.

The chain combines TRBV11-1 with TRBJ2-7; D ambiguous. Trimming shortened V by 9 bases and J by 3 bases, and 15 bases separated the two germline ends. The germline CDR1 and CDR2 sequences are SGHAT and FQDESV (reference sequence). The CDR3 is 13 residues long. Here the CDR3 DNA reads TGTGCCAGTCGAGTCAACCCGTACTACGAGCAGTACTTC. Translation: CASRVNPYYEQYF.

This clone was seen many times. The chain recombines TRBV2 with TRBJ2-1, with 16 positions matching TRBD2. The CDR3 covers 15 residues. V shed 5 bases, J shed 8 bases, and the junction held 3 bases outside the gene matches. Germline CDR1 is SNHLY and CDR2 is FYNNEI. The CDR3 is CASSSGLAGGDEQFF. The CDR3 region has the DNA TGTGCCAGCAGTTCGGGACTAGCGGGGGGGGATGAGCAGTTCTTC.

This clone was observed many times. The rearrangement joins TRBV10-1 to TRBJ2-1; 7 positions agree with TRBD2. Looked up from germline, CDR1 is WNHNN and CDR2 is SYGVQD (reference sequence). V shed 2 bases and J 6 bases; nucleotides not matched to a gene: 4. The CDR3 runs 14 residues. The CDR3 coding sequence is TGCGCCAGCAGTGAGGTAGTAGCGGGCAATGAGCAGTTCTTC. Protein: CASSEVVAGNEQFF.

This clone is categorized as medium-sized. The chain carries TRBV2 and TRBJ2-7, with TRBD1 matching 9 bases. Germline CDR1 reads SNHLY; CDR2 reads FYNNEI. The CDR3 covers 15 residues. Trimming cost V 9 bases and J 5 bases; bases outside gene matches: 14. The CDR3 DNA reads TGTGCCAGGGAAGGAAGGGGGACAGGGATAAACGAGCAGTACTTC. This translates into CAREGRGTGINEQYF.

Concerning this clone: Here the CDR3 omits its conserved ending phenylalanine or tryptophan, so a read error is the likely source. The chain is built from TRBV24-1 and TRBJ2-3; TRBD1 might be the D (6 bases). CDR3 length: 14 residues. In germline, CDR1 is KGHDR, CDR2 SFDVKD. Trimming pared 6 bases from V and 4 bases from J, leaving 13 bases between. The CDR3 sequence: CATSSPHRADTQYL. The DNA of the CDR3 is TGTGCCACCAGTTCCCCACACAGGGCAGATACGCAGTATTTA.